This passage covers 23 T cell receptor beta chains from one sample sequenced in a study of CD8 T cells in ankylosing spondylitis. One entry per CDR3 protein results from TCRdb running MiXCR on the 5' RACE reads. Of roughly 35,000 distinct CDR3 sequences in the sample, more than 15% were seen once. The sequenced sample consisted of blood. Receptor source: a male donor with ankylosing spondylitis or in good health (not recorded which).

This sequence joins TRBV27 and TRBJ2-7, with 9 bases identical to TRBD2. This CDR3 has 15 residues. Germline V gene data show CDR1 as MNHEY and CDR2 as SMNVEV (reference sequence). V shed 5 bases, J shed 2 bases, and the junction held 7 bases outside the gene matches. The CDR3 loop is CASSELRGRAYEQYF. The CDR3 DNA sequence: TGTGCCAGCAGTGAGTTGCGCGGGAGGGCCTACGAGCAGTACTTC.

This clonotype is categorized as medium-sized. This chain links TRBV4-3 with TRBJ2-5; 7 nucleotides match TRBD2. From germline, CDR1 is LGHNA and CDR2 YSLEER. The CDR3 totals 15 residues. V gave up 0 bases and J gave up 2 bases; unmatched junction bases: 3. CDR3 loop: CASSQDPSGQETQYF. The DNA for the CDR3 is TGCGCCAGCAGCCAAGACCCTAGCGGACAAGAGACCCAGTACTTC.

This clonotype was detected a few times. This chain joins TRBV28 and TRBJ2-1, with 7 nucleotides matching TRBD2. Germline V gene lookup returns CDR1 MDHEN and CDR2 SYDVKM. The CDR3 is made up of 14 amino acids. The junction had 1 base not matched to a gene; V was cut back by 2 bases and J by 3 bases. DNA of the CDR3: TGTGCCAGCAGTTTAAGGGACTACTACAATGAGCAGTTCTTC. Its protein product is CASSLRDYYNEQFF.

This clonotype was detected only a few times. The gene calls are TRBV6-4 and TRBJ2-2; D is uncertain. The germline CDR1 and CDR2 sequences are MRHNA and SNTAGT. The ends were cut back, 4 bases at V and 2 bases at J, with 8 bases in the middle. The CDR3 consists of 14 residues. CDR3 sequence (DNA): TGTGCCAGCAGTGCTGAGACAAACACCGGGGAGCTGTTTTTT. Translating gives CASSAETNTGELFF.

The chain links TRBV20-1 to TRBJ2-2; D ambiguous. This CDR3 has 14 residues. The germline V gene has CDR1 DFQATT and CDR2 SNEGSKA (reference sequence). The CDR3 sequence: CSGTDHPGSGELFF. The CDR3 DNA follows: TGCAGCGGAACCGACCATCCAGGCTCCGGGGAGCTGTTTTTT.

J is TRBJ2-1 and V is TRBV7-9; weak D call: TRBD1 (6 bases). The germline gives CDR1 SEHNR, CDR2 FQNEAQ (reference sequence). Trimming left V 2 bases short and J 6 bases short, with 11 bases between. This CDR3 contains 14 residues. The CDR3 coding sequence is TGTGCCAGCAGCTTAACAGTCAGGGGCAATGAGCAGTTCTTC. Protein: CASSLTVRGNEQFF.

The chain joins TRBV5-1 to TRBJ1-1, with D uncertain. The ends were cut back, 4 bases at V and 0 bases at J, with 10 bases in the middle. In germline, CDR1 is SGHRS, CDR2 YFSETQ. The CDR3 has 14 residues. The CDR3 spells CASSRNTLNTEAFF. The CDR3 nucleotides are TGCGCCAGCAGCCGCAACACCTTGAACACTGAAGCTTTCTTT.

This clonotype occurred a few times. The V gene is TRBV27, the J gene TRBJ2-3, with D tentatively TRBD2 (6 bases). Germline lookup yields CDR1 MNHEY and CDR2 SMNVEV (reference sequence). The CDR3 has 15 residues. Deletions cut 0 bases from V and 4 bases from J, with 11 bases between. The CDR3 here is CASSLSPGASDTQYF. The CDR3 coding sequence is TGTGCCAGCAGTTTATCGCCGGGAGCCTCAGATACGCAGTATTTT.

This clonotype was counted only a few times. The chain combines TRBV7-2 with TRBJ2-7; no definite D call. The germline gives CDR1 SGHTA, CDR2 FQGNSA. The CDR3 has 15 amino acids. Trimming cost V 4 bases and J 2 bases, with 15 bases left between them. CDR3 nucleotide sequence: TGTGCCAGCAGCTCTGTGTCCACAACCACCTACGAGCAGTACTTC. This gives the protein CASSSVSTTTYEQYF.

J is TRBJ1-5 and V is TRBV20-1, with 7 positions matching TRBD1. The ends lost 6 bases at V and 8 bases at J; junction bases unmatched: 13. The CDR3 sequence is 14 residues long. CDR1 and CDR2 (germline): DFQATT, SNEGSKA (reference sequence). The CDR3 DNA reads TGCAGTGCCACCTCTGAAGGGACAGTTGAGCCCCAGCATTTT. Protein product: CSATSEGTVEPQHF.

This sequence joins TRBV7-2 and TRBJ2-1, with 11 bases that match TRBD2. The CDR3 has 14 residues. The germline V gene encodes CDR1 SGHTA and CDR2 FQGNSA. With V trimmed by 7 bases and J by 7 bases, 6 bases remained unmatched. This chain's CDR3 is CASTPGLAVNEQFF. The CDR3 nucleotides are TGTGCCAGCACCCCGGGACTAGCGGTAAATGAGCAGTTCTTC. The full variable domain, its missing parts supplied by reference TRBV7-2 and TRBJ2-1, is GAGVSQSPSNKVTEKGKDVELRCDPISGHTALYWYRQSLGQGLEFLIYFQGNSAPDKSGLPSDRFSAERTGGSVSTLTIQRTQQEDSAVYLCASTPGLAVNEQFFGPGTRLTVL.

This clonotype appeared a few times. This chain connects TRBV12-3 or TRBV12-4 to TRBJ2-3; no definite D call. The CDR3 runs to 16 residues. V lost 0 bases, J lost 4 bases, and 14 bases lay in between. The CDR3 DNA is TGTGCCAGCAGTTTAGCGCTTGGGGTTGGAGCAGATACGCAGTATTTT. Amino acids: CASSLALGVGADTQYF.

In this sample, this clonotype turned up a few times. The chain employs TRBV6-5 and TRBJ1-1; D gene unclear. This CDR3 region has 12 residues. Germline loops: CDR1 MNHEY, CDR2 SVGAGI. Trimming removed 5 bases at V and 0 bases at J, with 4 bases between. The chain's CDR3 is CASSGMNTEAFF. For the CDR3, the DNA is TGTGCCAGCAGTGGTATGAACACTGAAGCTTTCTTT.

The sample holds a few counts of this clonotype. The CDR3 protein is CASSLTSGYYNEQFF. CDR3 sequence (DNA): TGTGCCAGCAGTTTGACTAGCGGTTACTACAATGAGCAGTTCTTC. The V call is TRBV12-3 or TRBV12-4, the J call TRBJ2-1; 9 bases match TRBD2. Germline trimming cut 3 bases from V and 3 bases from J; bases unmatched to any gene: 3. The CDR3 has 15 amino acids.

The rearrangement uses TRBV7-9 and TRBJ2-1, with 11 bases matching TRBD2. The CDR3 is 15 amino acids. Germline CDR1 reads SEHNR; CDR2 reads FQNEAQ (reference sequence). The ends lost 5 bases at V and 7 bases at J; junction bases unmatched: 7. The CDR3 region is CASSTPTSGVNEQFF. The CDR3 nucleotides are TGTGCCAGCAGCACCCCGACTAGCGGGGTAAATGAGCAGTTCTTC.

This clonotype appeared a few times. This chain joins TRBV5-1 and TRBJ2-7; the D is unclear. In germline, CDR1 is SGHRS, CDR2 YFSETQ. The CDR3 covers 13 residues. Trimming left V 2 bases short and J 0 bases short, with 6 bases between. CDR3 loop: CASSFSPSYEQYF. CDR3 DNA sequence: TGCGCCAGCAGCTTTAGTCCCTCCTACGAGCAGTACTTC.

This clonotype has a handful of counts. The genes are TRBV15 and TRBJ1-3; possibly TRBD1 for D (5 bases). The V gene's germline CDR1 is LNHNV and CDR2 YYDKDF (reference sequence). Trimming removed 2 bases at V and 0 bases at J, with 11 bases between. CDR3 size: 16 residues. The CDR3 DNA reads TGTGCCACCAGCAGATTTAGGGGTTTCTCTGGAAACACCATATATTTT. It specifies CATSRFRGFSGNTIYF.

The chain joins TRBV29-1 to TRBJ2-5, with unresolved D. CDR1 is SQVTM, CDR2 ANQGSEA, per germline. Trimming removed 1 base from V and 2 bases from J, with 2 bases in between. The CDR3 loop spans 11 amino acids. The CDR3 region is CSVEAQETQYF. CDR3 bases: TGCAGCGTTGAAGCGCAAGAGACCCAGTACTTC.

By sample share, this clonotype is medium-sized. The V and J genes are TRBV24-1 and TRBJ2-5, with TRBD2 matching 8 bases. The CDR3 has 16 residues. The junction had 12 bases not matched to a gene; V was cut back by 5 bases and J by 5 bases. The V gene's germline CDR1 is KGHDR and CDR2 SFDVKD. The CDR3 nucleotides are TGTGCCACCAGTGGATCGGGAGGGGTGTTCCAGGAGACCCAGTACTTC. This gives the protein CATSGSGGVFQETQYF.

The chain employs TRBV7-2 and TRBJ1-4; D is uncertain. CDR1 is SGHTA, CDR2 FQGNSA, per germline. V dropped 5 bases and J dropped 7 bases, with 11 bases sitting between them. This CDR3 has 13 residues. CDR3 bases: TGTGCCAGCAGCCCCGGACTGCCTGAAAAACTGTTTTTT. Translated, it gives CASSPGLPEKLFF.

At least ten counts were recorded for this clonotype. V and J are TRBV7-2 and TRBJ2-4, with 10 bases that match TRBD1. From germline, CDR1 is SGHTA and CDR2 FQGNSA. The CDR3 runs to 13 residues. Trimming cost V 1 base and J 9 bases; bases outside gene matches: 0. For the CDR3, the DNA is TGTGCCAGCAGCTTAGGGACAGGGGGCATTCAGTACTTC. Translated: CASSLGTGGIQYF. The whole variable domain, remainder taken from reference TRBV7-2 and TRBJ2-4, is GAGVSQSPSNKVTEKGKDVELRCDPISGHTALYWYRQSLGQGLEFLIYFQGNSAPDKSGLPSDRFSAERTGGSVSTLTIQRTQQEDSAVYLCASSLGTGGIQYFGAGTRLSVL.

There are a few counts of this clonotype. The CDR3 region has the DNA TGCGCCAGCAGCCATTTTAGCGGGAAAGGGAATGAGCAGTTCTTC. This sequence encodes CASSHFSGKGNEQFF. The chain is built from TRBV4-3 and TRBJ2-1, with 8 bases that match TRBD2. This CDR3 region has 15 residues. Trimming cost V 3 bases and J 7 bases; bases outside gene matches: 8. Germline CDR1 and CDR2: LGHNA and YSLEER.

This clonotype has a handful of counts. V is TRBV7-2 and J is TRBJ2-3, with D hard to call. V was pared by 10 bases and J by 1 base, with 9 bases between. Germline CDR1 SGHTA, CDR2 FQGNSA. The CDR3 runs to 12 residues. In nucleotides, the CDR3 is TGTGCCACGGGCAGGCGCACAGATACGCAGTATTTT. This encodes CATGRRTDTQYF.